The source of this T cell receptor beta chain is a study of T cells in localized non-small cell lung cancer. As for this clone: Its antigen is unknown.

Germline V gene data show CDR1 as SGHRS and CDR2 as YFSETQ. There are 14 residues in the CDR3. The V end lost 0 bases, the J end lost 2 bases, and 5 bases lay between the germline ends. Notes on the study in general: Higher adjacent-lung clonality was associated with shorter survival. Uninvolved adjacent lung, not tumor, had the highest T cell clonality. Adjacent lung exhibited a median of 57 among the 100 most abundant tumor clones. Sequencing was restricted to one tumor region; therefore, heterogeneity remains possible.

Libraries were prepared by immunoSEQ multiplex PCR; TCRdb keeps only in-frame clonotypes and omits some of them. This table has about 21,000 clones, 70% to 90% appearing once. V gene TRBV5-1 combines with J gene TRBJ2-2; D not resolved. The starting material was peripheral blood, obtained before any cancer treatment. The origin of this receptor is a male donor older than 55 with stage I squamous cell lung carcinoma. The CDR3 protein is CASSLAGNTGELFF. CDR3 bases: TGCGCCAGCAGCTTGGCGGGTAACACCGGGGAGCTGTTTTTT. The full variable domain, rest sourced from reference TRBV5-1 and TRBJ2-2, is KAGVTQTPRYLIKTRGQQVTLSCSPISGHRSVSWYQQTPGQGLQFLFEYFSETQRNKGNFPGRFSGRQFSNSRSEMNVSTLELGDSALYLCASSLAGNTGELFFGEGSRLTVL.